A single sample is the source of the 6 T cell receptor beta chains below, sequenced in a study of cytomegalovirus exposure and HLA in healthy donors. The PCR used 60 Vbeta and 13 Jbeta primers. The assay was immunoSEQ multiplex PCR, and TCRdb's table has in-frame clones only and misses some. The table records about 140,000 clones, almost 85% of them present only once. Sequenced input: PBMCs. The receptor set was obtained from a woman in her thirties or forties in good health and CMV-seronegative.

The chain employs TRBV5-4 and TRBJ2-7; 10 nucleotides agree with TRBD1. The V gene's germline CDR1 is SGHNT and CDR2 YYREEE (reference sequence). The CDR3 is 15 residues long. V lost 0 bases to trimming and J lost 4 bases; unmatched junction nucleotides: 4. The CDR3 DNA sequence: TGTGCCAGCAGCTTGGCGACAGGGGGCTCGTACGAGCAGTACTTC. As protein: CASSLATGGSYEQYF.

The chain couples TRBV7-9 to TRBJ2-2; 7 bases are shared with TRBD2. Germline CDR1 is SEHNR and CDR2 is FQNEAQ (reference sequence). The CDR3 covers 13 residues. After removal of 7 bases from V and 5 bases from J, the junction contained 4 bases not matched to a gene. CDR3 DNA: TGTGCCAGCACCGGAGCGGGGACCGGGGAGCTGTTTTTT. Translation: CASTGAGTGELFF.

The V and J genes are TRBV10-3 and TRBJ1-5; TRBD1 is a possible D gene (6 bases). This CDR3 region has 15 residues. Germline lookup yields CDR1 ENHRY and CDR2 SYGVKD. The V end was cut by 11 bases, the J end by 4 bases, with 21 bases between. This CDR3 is CAPDPPGAGNQPQHF. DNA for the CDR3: TGTGCCCCCGACCCCCCAGGGGCAGGGAATCAGCCCCAGCATTTT.

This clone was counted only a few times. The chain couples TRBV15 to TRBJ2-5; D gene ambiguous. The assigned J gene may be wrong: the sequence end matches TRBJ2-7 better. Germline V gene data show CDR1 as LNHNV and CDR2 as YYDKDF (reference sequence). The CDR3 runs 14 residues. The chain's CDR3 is CATSRGGSSYEQYF. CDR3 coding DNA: TGTGCCACCAGCAGAGGCGGTAGCTCCTACGAGCAGTACTTC.

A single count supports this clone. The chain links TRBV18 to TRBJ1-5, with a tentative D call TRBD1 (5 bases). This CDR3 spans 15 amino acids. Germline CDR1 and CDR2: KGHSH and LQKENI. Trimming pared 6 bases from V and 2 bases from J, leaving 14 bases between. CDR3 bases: TGTGCCAGCTCCCTTTCAGGGCAAGGCAATCAGCCCCAGCATTTT. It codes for CASSLSGQGNQPQHF.

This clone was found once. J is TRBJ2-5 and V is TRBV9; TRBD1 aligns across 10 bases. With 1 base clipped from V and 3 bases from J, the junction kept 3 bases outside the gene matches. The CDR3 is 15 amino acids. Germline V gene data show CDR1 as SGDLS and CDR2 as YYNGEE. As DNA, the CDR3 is TGTGCCAGCAGCGTACTAGGGACAGGGGAAGAGACCCAGTACTTC. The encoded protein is CASSVLGTGEETQYF.